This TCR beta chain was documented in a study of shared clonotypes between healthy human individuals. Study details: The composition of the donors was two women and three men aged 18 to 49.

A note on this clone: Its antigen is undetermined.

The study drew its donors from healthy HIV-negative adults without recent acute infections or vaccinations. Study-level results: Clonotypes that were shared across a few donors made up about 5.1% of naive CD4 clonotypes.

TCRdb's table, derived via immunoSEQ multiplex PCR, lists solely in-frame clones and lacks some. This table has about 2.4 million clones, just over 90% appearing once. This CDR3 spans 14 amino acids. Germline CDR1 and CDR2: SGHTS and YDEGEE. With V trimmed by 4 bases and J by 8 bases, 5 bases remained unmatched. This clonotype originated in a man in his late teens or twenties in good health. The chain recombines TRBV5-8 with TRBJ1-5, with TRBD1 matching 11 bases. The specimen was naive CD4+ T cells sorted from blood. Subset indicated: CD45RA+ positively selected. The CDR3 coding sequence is TGTGCCAGCAGCATTGGACAGGGGGCCGAGCCCCAGCATTTT. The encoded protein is CASSIGQGAEPQHF.